This is a list of T cell receptor beta chains from one sample in a study of T-cell reconstitution after alpha-beta-depleted transplantation in children. Using its own MiXCR run on the PCR reads, TCRdb lists one record per CDR3 protein. The sample lists about 58,000 distinct CDR3 sequences; approximately 43% were seen once. The specimen comprised PBMCs, mostly from graft donor cells, sampled 360 days after TCRalphabeta/CD19-depleted stem cell transplant. These receptors were taken from a male patient under 18 who had a stem cell transplant for acute lymphoblastic leukemia, so the T cells may come from the graft donor. Both conserved end residues are part of each CDR3. A D gene is named only where the DNA matches it firmly. Size values are once, few and many counts, or a class for expanded clones, and some rows have none.

>NA|TRBV5-1|NA|TRBJ1-5|14
CASSLSGANQPQHF
TGCGCCAGCAGCTTGTCGGGGGCAAATCAGCCCCAGCATTTT
>TRBD1|TRBV20-1|NA|TRBJ1-6|13
CSASRGGYSPLHF
TGCAGTGCTAGCCGAGGGGGCTATTCACCCCTCCACTTT
>NA|TRBV5-1|few|TRBJ2-3|15
CASSLGWVGTDTQYF
TGCGCCAGCAGCTTGGGGTGGGTTGGCACAGATACGCAGTATTTT
>TRBD2|TRBV24-1|NA|TRBJ2-1|18
CATSDSVAGGPRYNEQFF
TGTGCCACCAGTGATTCCGTAGCGGGAGGGCCTAGGTACAATGAGCAGTTCTTC
>NA|TRBV11-2|few|TRBJ1-1|13
CASSLDIAYQAFF
TGTGCCAGCAGCTTAGATATAGCGTACCAAGCTTTCTTT
>TRBD1|TRBV29-1|NA|TRBJ1-1|13
CSARTGQRPQAFF
TGCAGCGCCAGAACGGGACAGCGACCCCAAGCTTTCTTT
>NA|TRBV3-1|NA|TRBJ2-1|15
CASSQEGNSYNEQFF
TGTGCCAGCAGCCAAGAAGGAAATAGCTACAATGAGCAGTTCTTC
>NA|TRBV20-1|NA|TRBJ2-5|16
CSASEGPRRFQETQYF
TGCAGTGCTAGTGAGGGACCCCGAAGGTTCCAAGAGACCCAGTACTTC
>NA|TRBV10-3|NA|TRBJ2-2|18
CAISEYRPRQTHTGELFF
TGTGCCATCAGTGAGTATAGACCTCGTCAAACACACACCGGGGAGCTGTTTTTT
>NA|TRBV29-1|few|TRBJ1-1|11
CSVVGPPAAFF
TGCAGCGTTGTCGGGCCACCGGCAGCTTTCTTT
>NA|TRBV27|NA|TRBJ2-7|15
CASSSLPMLAYEQYF
TGTGCCAGCAGTTCCTTACCGATGCTGGCCTACGAGCAGTACTTC
>NA|TRBV10-3|NA|TRBJ2-1|13
CAISESIYNEQFF
TGTGCCATCAGTGAGTCGATATACAATGAGCAGTTCTTC
>NA|TRBV28|NA|TRBJ2-7|13
CASRRQASYEQYF
TGTGCCAGCAGGCGACAGGCCTCCTACGAGCAGTACTTC
>TRBD1|TRBV7-8|NA|TRBJ2-7|17
CASSLVGLTGGGYEQYF
TGTGCCAGCAGCTTAGTGGGTCTGACAGGGGGAGGCTACGAGCAGTACTTC
>NA|TRBV3-1|NA|TRBJ2-7|14
CASSQEGRTIEQYF
TGTGCCAGCAGCCAAGAGGGTCGGACTATCGAGCAGTACTTC
>TRBD1|TRBV7-7|NA|TRBJ2-5|15
CASSLKSGGKETQYF
TGTGCTAGCAGCTTAAAATCAGGGGGCAAAGAGACCCAGTACTTC
>TRBD2|TRBV20-1|NA|TRBJ2-1|14
CSVFGRGQYNEQFF
TGCAGTGTATTTGGGAGGGGTCAATACAATGAGCAGTTCTTC
>NA|TRBV4-2|NA|TRBJ2-1|14
CASSQDSVRSEQFF
TGTGCCAGCAGCCAAGATTCAGTACGGAGTGAGCAGTTCTTC
>NA|TRBV20-1|NA|TRBJ2-3|11
CSASLTDTQYF
TGCAGTGCTAGCCTCACAGATACGCAGTATTTT
>NA|TRBV6-5|NA|TRBJ1-4|14
CASSYGQVNEKLFF
TGTGCCAGCAGTTACGGCCAGGTTAATGAAAAACTGTTTTTT
>TRBD1|TRBV12-3/TRBV12-4|many|TRBJ2-7|14
CASSVGQGVYEQYF
TGTGCCAGCAGTGTCGGACAGGGGGTCTACGAGCAGTACTTC
>NA|TRBV20-1|few|TRBJ2-7|14
CSARELTPTYEQYF
TGCAGTGCTAGAGAATTAACTCCGACCTACGAGCAGTACTTC
>NA|TRBV27|many|TRBJ2-3|14
CASSLLGGTDTQYF
TGTGCCAGCAGTTTATTGGGGGGTACAGATACGCAGTATTTT